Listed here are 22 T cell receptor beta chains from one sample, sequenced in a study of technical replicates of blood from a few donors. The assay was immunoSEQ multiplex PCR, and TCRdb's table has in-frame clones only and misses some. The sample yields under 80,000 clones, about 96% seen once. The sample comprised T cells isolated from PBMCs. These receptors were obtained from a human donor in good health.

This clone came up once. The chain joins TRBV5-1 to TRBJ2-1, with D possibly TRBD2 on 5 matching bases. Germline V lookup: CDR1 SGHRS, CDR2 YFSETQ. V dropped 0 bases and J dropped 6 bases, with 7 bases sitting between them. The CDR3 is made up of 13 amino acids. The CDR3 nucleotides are TGCGCCAGCAGCTTGGGCGGGCTCAATGAGCAGTTCTTC. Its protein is CASSLGGLNEQFF.

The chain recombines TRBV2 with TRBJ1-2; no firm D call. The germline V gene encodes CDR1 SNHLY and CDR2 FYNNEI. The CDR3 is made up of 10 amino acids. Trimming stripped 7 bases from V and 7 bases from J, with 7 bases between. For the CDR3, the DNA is TGTGCCAGCATTGTTAGTGGCTACACCTTC. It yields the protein CASIVSGYTF. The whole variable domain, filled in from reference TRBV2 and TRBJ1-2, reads EPEVTQTPSHQVTQMGQEVILRCVPISNHLYFYWYRQILGQKVEFLVSFYNNEISEKSEIFDDQFSVERPDGSNFTLKIRSTKLEDSAMYFCASIVSGYTFGSGTRLTVV.

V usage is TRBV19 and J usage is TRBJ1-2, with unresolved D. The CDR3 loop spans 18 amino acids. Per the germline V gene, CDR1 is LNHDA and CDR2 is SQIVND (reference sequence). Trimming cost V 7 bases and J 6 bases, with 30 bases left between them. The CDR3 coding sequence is TGTGCCAGTAAAGCTATCGATCGGGGTTGGCATTCAGGAGATGGCTACACCTTC. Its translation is CASKAIDRGWHSGDGYTF.

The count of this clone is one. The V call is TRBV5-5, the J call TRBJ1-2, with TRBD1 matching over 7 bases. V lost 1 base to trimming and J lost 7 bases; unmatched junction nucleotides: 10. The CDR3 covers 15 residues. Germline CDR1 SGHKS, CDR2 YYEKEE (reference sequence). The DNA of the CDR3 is TGTGCCAGCAGCTTGTCCCAGGGGGGTGATTTTGGCTACACCTTC. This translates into CASSLSQGGDFGYTF.

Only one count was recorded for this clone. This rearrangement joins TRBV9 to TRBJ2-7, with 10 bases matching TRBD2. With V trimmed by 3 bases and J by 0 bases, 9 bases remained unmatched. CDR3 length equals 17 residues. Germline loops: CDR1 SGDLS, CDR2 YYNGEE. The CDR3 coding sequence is TGTGCCAGCAGCGAGACAGCTAGCGGGAGAAGCTCCTACGAGCAGTACTTC. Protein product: CASSETASGRSSYEQYF.

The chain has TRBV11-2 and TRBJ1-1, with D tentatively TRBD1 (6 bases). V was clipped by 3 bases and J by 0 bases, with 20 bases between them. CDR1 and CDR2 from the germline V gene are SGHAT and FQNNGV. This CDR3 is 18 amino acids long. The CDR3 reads CASSFRLGHGGMNTEAFF. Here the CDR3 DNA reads TGTGCCAGCAGCTTTCGGTTGGGACACGGAGGCATGAACACTGAAGCTTTCTTT.

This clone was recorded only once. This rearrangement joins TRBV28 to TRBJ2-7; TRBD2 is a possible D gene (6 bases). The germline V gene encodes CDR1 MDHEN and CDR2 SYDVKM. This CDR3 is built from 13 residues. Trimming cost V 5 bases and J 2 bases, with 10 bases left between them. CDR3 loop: CASSAGTPYEQYF. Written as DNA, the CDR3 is TGTGCCAGCAGTGCGGGGACCCCCTACGAGCAGTACTTC.

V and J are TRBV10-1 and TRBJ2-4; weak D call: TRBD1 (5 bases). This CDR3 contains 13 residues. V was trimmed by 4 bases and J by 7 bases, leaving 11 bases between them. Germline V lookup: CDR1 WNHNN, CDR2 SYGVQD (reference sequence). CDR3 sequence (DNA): TGCGCCAGCAGTGCACAGGAGTGGAACATTCAGTACTTC. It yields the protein CASSAQEWNIQYF.

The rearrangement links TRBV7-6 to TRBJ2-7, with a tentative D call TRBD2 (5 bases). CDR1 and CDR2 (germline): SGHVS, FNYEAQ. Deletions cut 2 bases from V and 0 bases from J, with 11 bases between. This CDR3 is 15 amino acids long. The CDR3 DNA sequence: TGTGCCAGCAGCTTATGGAGTGGGAGCTCCTACGAGCAGTACTTC. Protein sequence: CASSLWSGSSYEQYF. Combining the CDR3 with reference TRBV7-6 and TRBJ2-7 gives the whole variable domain GAGVSQSPRYKVTKRGQDVALRCDPISGHVSLYWYRQALGQGPEFLTYFNYEAQQDKSGLPNDRFSAERPEGSISTLTIQRTEQRDSAMYRCASSLWSGSSYEQYFGPGTRLTVT.

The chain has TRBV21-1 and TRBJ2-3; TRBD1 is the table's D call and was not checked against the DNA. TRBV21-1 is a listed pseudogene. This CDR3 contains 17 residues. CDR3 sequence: CASSKGWQGEVTDTQYF. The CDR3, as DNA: TGTGCCAGCAGCAAAGGGTGGCAGGGTGAGGTCACAGATACGCAGTATTTT.

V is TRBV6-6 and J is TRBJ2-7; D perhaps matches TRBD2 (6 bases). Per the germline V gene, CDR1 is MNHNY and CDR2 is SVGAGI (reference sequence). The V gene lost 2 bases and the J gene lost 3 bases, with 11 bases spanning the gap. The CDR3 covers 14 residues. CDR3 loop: CASSYRGTHYEQYF. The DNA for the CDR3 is TGTGCCAGCAGTTACCGGGGGACGCACTACGAGCAGTACTTC.

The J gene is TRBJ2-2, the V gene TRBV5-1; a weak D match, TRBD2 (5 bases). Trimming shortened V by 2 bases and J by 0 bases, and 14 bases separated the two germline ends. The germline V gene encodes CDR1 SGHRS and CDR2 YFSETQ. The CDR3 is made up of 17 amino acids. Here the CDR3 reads CASSFRLINPNTGELFF. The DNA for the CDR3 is TGCGCCAGCAGCTTTAGACTAATAAATCCGAACACCGGGGAGCTGTTTTTT.

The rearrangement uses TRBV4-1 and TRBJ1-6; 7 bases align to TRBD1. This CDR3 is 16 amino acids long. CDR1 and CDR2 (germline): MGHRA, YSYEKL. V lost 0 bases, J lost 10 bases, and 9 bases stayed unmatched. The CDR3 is CASSQEGLRQGSPLHF. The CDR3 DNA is TGCGCCAGCAGCCAAGAAGGGTTGAGACAGGGATCACCCCTCCACTTT.

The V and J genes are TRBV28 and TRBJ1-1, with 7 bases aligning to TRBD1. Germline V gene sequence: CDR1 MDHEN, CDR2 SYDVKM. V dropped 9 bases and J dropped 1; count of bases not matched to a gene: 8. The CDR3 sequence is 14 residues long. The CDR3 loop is CASVARGQNTEAFF. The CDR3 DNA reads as TGTGCCAGTGTGGCGAGGGGGCAGAACACTGAAGCTTTCTTT.

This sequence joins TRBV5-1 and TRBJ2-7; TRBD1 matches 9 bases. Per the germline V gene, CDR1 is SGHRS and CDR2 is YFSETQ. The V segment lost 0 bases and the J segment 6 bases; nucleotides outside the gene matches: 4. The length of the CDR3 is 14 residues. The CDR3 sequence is CASSLGDRVSEQYF. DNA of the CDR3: TGCGCCAGCAGCTTGGGGGACAGGGTTAGCGAGCAGTACTTC.

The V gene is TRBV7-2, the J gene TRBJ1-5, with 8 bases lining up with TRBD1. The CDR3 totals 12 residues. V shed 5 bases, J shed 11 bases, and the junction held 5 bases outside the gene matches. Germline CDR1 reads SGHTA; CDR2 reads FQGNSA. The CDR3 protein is CASSQQTGAQHF. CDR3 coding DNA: TGTGCCAGCAGCCAGCAGACAGGGGCCCAGCATTTT.

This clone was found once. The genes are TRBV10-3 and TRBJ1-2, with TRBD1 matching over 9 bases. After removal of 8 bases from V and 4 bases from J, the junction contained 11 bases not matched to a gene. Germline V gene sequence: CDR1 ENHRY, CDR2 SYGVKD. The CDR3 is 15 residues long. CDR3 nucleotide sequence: TGTGCCATCTTTCAAGGGACAGGGATAAGCTATGGCTACACCTTC. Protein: CAIFQGTGISYGYTF.

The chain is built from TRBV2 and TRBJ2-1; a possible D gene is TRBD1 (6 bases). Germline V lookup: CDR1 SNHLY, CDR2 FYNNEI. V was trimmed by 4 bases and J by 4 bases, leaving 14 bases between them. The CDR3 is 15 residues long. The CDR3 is CASSGDRLGYNEQFF. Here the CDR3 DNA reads TGTGCCAGCAGTGGAGACAGGTTAGGTTACAATGAGCAGTTCTTC.

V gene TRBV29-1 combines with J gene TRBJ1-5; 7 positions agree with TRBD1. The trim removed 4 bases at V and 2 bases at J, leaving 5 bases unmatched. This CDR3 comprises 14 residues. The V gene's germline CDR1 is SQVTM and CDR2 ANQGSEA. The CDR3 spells CSVGVGQGNQPQHF. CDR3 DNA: TGCAGCGTTGGGGTTGGACAGGGCAATCAGCCCCAGCATTTT.

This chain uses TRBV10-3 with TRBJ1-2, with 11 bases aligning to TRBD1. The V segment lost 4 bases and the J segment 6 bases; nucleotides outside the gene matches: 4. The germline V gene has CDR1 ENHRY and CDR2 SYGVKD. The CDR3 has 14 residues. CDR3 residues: CAISGTGGEDGYTF. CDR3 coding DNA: TGTGCCATCAGTGGGACAGGGGGCGAGGATGGCTACACCTTC.

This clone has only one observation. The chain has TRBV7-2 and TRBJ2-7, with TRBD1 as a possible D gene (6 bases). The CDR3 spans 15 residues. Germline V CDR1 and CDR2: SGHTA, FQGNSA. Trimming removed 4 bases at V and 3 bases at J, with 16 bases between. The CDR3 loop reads CASSSQGPGVYEQYF. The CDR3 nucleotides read TGTGCCAGCAGCTCACAGGGACCCGGGGTCTACGAGCAGTACTTC.

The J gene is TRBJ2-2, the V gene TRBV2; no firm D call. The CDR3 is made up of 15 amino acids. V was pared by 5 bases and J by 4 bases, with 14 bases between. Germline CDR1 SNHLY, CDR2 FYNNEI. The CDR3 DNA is TGTGCCAGCAGTTATGGTGGGTCGGGCACCGGGGAGCTGTTTTTT. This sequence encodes CASSYGGSGTGELFF.